The T cell receptor beta chain under discussion was sequenced for a study of shared clonotypes between healthy human individuals. The study, taken as a whole, reports: Naive subsets usually exceeded memory subsets in estimated richness.

Generated by immunoSEQ multiplex PCR, the TCRdb table keeps only in-frame clones and is missing some. This sample yields 1,400,000 or so clones, of which approximately 98.5% are seen a single time; roughly 0.35% belongs to the top ten. A word on this clone: The antigen is undetermined.

Germline CDR1 and CDR2: SNHLY and FYNNEI. V was trimmed by 3 bases and J by 3 bases, leaving 15 bases between them. The CDR3 is 15 amino acids. This receptor was obtained from a man aged 25 to 40 in good health. V usage is TRBV2 and J usage is TRBJ2-7; tentative D call: TRBD1 (6 bases). The sequenced material came from naive CD4+ T cells sorted from blood. This sample's subset: CD45RA+ positively selected. The CDR3 DNA reads TGTGCCAGCAGTGACAGGGGCAGGGGAGTCTACGAGCAGTACTTC. This encodes CASSDRGRGVYEQYF.